This T cell receptor beta chain originates from a study of neurological immune-mediated disorders (dated by TCRdb to the late 2010s). About the investigation overall: Among the roughly 34 multiple sclerosis patients, relapsing-remitting MS accounted for about 31 and secondary progressive MS accounted for 3. Using UMI-based sequencing, the study compared peripheral blood TCR-beta repertoires from patients with HTLV-I-associated myelopathy (HAM/TSP), patients with multiple sclerosis, and healthy controls. The 90 to 120 TCR-beta libraries covered PBMC samples along with longitudinal samples, technical triplicates, and paired sorted CD4+ and CD8+ T-cell subsets. Of the approximately 70 subjects in the cohort, about 14 were HAM/TSP patients, some 35 were multiple sclerosis patients, and approximately 20 were healthy controls. Overall study results and their limits: Expanded clones from different subjects shared no identical CDR3 amino acid sequences, which suggests that TCR-beta repertoires were private in all groups. The MS cluster showed no association with clinical or MRI features, and the authors stated that larger cohorts are needed. In phylogenetic analysis, the repertoires of 18 of 34 MS patients grouped into a cluster of related CDR3 sequences, which suggests a possible signature at the repertoire level. TCR clonal expansion was greatest in HAM/TSP patients and smallest in MS patients, who ranked below even healthy controls.

CDR1 DFQATT and CDR2 SNEGSKA were looked up in the germline V gene (reference sequence). The CDR3 runs 14 residues from the cysteine to the phenylalanine. The only DNA kept is the CDR3, 42 bases in frame from the first base. cDNA was synthesized by template-switch 5'RACE using a primer carrying a 10-nucleotide random unique molecular identifier by which each TCR transcript was tagged. Every sequencing run covered 15-18 subjects and yielded more than 160 million TCR-beta sequences. Total RNA was extracted with the RNeasy kit. Using the KAPA Real-time Library Amplification kit, TCR-beta VDJ regions were amplified with primers for the TCR constant region and the 5'RACE anchor. Sample indexes and Illumina adaptors were added in a first PCR, after which library yield was increased in a second PCR. The roughly 650 bp TCR product was size-selected on a 2% E-gel SizeSelection system after Ampure bead purification. Before pooling, library quality was checked on a Bioanalyzer, concentration was measured with Qubit, and libraries were quantified with the Kapa Library Quantification kit. Libraries were sequenced paired-end 2 x 150 bp on an Illumina HiSeq 2500. To increase sequence diversity, about 24-32% phiX was spiked into each library pool. For the original study's pipeline: The UMI-based MiGEC pipeline processed quality-filtered reads and removed over 75% of raw TCR sequences during error correction. VDJ genes were aligned to IMGT germline references, and clonotypes were defined by unique CDR3 amino acid sequence plus V-J genes. Clonal expansion, Shannon diversity and CDR3 relatedness (CalcPairwiseDistances, ClusterSamples) were evaluated with VDJtools, and phylogenetic trees were built with CLCbio workbench. A clone was classed as expanded if it had 8 or more unique UMIs, a cutoff based on coefficient-of-variation modelling across technical triplicates. TCRdb redid the processing of the public reads, applying fastp at Q25 and MiXCR, and retained in-frame beta chains. Each CDR3 protein gets just one entry, which takes the most common genes and DNA from the rows behind it. In this record, the V and J calls reflect TCRdb's handling and not the investigators' own analysis. The sample has about 66,000 distinct CDR3 sequences on record, around 5% of them singletons. About 2.8% of the sample is taken by the ten largest.

Libraries from unsorted PBMCs were made from 2 million PBMCs kept in RNAlater at -80 degrees C until RNA extraction. Multiple sclerosis patients were enrolled in a US clinical protocol under which disease progression was evaluated by magnetic resonance imaging. Peripheral blood was subjected to Ficoll-Hypaque density gradient centrifugation to isolate PBMCs, which were then cryopreserved in liquid nitrogen. A remark on this clonotype: No antigen is known for it. One junction end does not reproduce the germline sequence, and a read error may be involved.

Recombination linked TRBV20-1 to TRBJ1-5; matching of 5 bases hints at TRBD1 as the D gene. Sequenced input: PBMCs. The receptor was isolated from a woman aged 30 to 39 with multiple sclerosis. The DNA sequence reads TGCAGTGCTATACAGCCACGGGGCAATCAGCCCCAGAATTTT. It is translated as CSAIQPRGNQPQNF.